This T cell receptor beta chain was identified during a study of blood T cell repertoires in COVID-19. Study background: Sites in the United States, Italy and Spain provided acute and convalescent COVID-19 samples. In each case, the material was cDNA or gDNA derived from T cells, B-cell-depleted T cells, or PBMCs.

The CDR3 runs to 16 residues. Authors' methods: Estimates of nucleated cell counts were drawn from the amplification of reference gene primers. Only in-frame clones appear in the TCRdb table, and some are missing; sequencing was by immunoSEQ multiplex PCR. That table furnishes V, J and clone size, whereas the DNA furnished D and trimming. This table has about 35,000 clones, around 90% appearing once. The sequencing sample was made of peripheral blood. This receptor was obtained from a man aged 80 or over with acute or convalescent COVID-19. V gene TRBV21-1 combines with J gene TRBJ2-7; whether TRBD1, the table's D call, matches the DNA was not checked. TRBV21-1 is classified as a pseudogene. The CDR3 DNA follows: TGTGCCAGCAGCGTCCGGGACAGCCTAATTTCCTACGAGCAGTACTTC. Residues: CASSVRDSLISYEQYF.